This is a list of T cell receptor beta chains from one sample in a study of T-cell reconstitution after alpha-beta-depleted transplantation in children. Via MiXCR, TCRdb re-called the PCR reads, giving one row per CDR3 protein. The sample has some 300,000 distinct CDR3 sequences, almost 8% seen once. Sequenced material: peripheral blood, taken 360 days after TCRalphabeta/CD19-depleted stem cell transplant. The receptors stem from a female patient aged 2-9 years who had a stem cell transplant for Fanconi anemia, so the T cells may come from the graft donor. CDR3s include the opening cysteine and the closing phenylalanine or tryptophan. A D gene is named only where the DNA matches it firmly. Clone size is not always given. Where it is, it says once, few, many or a class for expanded clones.

V	D	J	size	CDR3	DNA
TRBV7-3	-	TRBJ2-2	-	CASSLARVSGELFF	TGTGCCAGCAGCTTAGCCAGGGTGTCCGGGGAGCTGTTTTTT
TRBV6-5	-	TRBJ2-7	many	CASSYLGGGASFYEQYF	TGTGCCAGCAGTTACTTAGGAGGGGGCGCGTCCTTCTACGAGCAGTACTTC
TRBV7-2	-	TRBJ2-2	many	CASKLNRVGELFF	TGTGCCAGCAAGCTGAATAGGGTCGGGGAGCTGTTTTTT
TRBV4-3	-	TRBJ2-2	few	CASSQDLRGHGELFF	TGCGCCAGCAGCCAAGATCTGAGGGGCCACGGGGAGCTGTTTTTT
TRBV18	-	TRBJ1-4	many	CASSPASGEDYQKLFF	TGTGCCAGCTCACCAGCGTCGGGGGAAGATTACCAAAAACTGTTTTTT
TRBV7-2	-	TRBJ2-2	-	CASSLSLASGELFF	TGTGCCAGCAGCTTATCACTAGCCTCCGGGGAGCTGTTTTTT
TRBV4-3	TRBD2	TRBJ2-3	many	CASSHIAGVVDTQYF	TGCGCCAGCAGCCATATAGCGGGGGTGGTAGATACGCAGTATTTT
TRBV7-3	-	TRBJ2-6	-	CASSEPGANVLTF	TGTGCCAGCAGCGAGCCAGGGGCCAACGTCCTGACTTTC
TRBV7-2	-	TRBJ1-5	many	CASSLGTRLYQPQHF	TGTGCCAGCAGCTTAGGGACCAGATTATATCAGCCCCAGCATTTT
TRBV5-1	-	TRBJ2-5	many	CASSLDVQETQYF	TGCGCCAGCAGCTTGGATGTACAAGAGACCCAGTACTTC
TRBV28	-	TRBJ2-3	many	CASSLNLPGTSTDTQYF	TGTGCCAGCAGTTTAAACCTCCCCGGGACTAGCACAGATACGCAGTATTTT
TRBV12-3/TRBV12-4	-	TRBJ2-1	many	CASSLQPSARSYNEQFF	TGTGCCAGCAGTTTGCAACCTTCCGCAAGGTCCTACAATGAGCAGTTCTTC
TRBV10-3	-	TRBJ2-2	-	CAIPGQSGTNTGELFF	TGTGCCATACCGGGACAAAGCGGCACGAACACCGGGGAGCTGTTTTTT
TRBV7-3	TRBD2	TRBJ2-3	many	CASSLEAMGLGSTDTQYF	TGTGCCAGCAGCTTAGAAGCCATGGGACTAGGAAGCACAGATACGCAGTATTTT
TRBV7-2	-	TRBJ1-2	many	CASSLDPINYGYTF	TGTGCCAGCAGCTTAGATCCGATTAACTATGGCTACACCTTC
TRBV5-1	-	TRBJ1-1	few	CASSLDEGTEAFF	TGCGCCAGCAGCTTGGACGAGGGCACTGAAGCTTTCTTT
TRBV12-3/TRBV12-4	-	TRBJ1-4	many	CASSSQGRGEDEKLFF	TGTGCCAGCAGTTCCCAGGGACGGGGGGAAGATGAAAAACTGTTTTTT
TRBV20-1	-	TRBJ2-5	many	CSARWSGAETQYF	TGCAGTGCTAGATGGTCAGGGGCAGAGACCCAGTACTTC
TRBV5-1	TRBD2	TRBJ2-1	few	CASSRSRTSGGVLRQFF	TGCGCCAGCAGCCGATCACGAACTAGCGGGGGAGTTTTGCGGCAGTTCTTC
TRBV7-2	TRBD1	TRBJ1-6	many	CASSLRDRYSPLHF	TGTGCCAGCAGCCTCCGGGACAGGTACTCACCCCTCCACTTT
TRBV28	-	TRBJ2-1	few	CASTPVRGPNNEQFF	TGTGCCAGCACCCCCGTTCGGGGACCCAACAATGAGCAGTTCTTC
TRBV28	TRBD1	TRBJ1-1	many	CASSNRGWNTEAFF	TGTGCCAGCAGTAACAGGGGTTGGAACACTGAAGCTTTCTTT
TRBV28	-	TRBJ2-5	few	CASSPLQSSAETQYF	TGTGCCAGCAGTCCACTACAATCTAGCGCGGAGACCCAGTACTTC
TRBV7-8	TRBD2	TRBJ2-2	-	CASSRRLAANTGELFF	TGTGCCAGCAGCCGAAGACTAGCGGCGAACACCGGGGAGCTGTTTTTT
TRBV20-1	-	TRBJ2-2	many	CSATPQGYTGELFF	TGCAGTGCAACGCCGCAGGGGTACACCGGGGAGCTGTTTTTT
TRBV6-5	-	TRBJ1-2	many	CASSRTPNYGYTF	TGTGCCAGCAGTAGGACTCCAAACTATGGCTACACCTTC
TRBV7-9	-	TRBJ1-2	few	CASSWGLRGNYYGYTF	TGTGCCAGCAGCTGGGGGCTGAGGGGGAACTACTATGGCTACACCTTC
TRBV7-9	-	TRBJ2-5	-	CASSPNWDLQETQYF	TGTGCCAGCAGCCCAAATTGGGACCTTCAAGAGACCCAGTACTTC
TRBV5-1	-	TRBJ1-2	many	CASGRGNYGYTF	TGCGCCAGCGGGCGGGGAAACTATGGCTACACCTTC
TRBV6-2/TRBV6-3	TRBD2	TRBJ2-1	many	CASIRTSGKLHNEQFF	TGTGCCAGCATTAGGACTAGCGGGAAACTACACAATGAGCAGTTCTTC
TRBV5-1	-	TRBJ1-1	many	CASSLQGTEAFF	TGTGCCAGCAGCTTACAGGGAACTGAAGCTTTCTTT
TRBV5-1	-	TRBJ1-1	many	CASATGSLTEAFF	TGCGCCAGCGCTACGGGTAGTCTAACTGAAGCTTTCTTT